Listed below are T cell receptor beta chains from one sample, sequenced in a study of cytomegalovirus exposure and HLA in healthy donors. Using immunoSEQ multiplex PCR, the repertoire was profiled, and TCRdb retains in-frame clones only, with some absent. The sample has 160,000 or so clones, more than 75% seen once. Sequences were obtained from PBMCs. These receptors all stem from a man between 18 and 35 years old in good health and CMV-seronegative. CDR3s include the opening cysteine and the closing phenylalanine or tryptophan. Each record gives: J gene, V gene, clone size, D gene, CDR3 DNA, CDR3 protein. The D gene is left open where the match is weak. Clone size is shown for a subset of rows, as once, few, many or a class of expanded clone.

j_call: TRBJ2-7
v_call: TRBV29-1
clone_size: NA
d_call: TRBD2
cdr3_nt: TGCAGCGTTGAAGCCCTGGGACTAGCGGGAGTACAGCGGCAGTACTTC
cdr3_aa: CSVEALGLAGVQRQYF

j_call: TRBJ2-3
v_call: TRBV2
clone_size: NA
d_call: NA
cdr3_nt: TGTGCCAGCAGGCTAACCTCGCGGGCAGATACGCAGTATTTT
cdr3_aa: CASRLTSRADTQYF

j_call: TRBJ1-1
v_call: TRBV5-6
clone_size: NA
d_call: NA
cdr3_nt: TGTGCCAGCAGCTATGGACAGCCAGACACTGAAGCTTTCTTT
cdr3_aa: CASSYGQPDTEAFF

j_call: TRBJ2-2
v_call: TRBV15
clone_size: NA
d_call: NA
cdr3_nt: TGTGCCACCAGCAGAGATCTCGGAGGGGAATCCGGGGAGCTGTTTTTT
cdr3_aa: CATSRDLGGESGELFF

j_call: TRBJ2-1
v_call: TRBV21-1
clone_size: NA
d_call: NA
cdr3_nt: TGTGCCAGCAGCAAAAGGCTAGCGGGAGGGTTAGAGTATGAGCAGTTCTTC
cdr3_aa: CASSKRLAGGLEYEQFF

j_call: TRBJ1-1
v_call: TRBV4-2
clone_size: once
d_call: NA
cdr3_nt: TGTGCCAGCAGATTTAGAGGGGGAGACACTGAAGCTTTCTTT
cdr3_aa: CASRFRGGDTEAFF

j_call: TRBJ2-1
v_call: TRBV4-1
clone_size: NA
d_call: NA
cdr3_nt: TGCGCCAGCAGCCAAGATCGGTTCAATGAGCAGTTCTTC
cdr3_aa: CASSQDRFNEQFF

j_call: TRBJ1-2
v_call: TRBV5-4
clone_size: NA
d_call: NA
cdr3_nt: TGTGCCAGCAGCTTGGCCGACAGGCCTAACTATGGCTACACCTTC
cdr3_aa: CASSLADRPNYGYTF

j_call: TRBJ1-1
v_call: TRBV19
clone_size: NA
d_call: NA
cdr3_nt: TGTGCCAGTACAGGGGCCGGGGGGTCTGAAGCTTTCTTT
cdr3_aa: CASTGAGGSEAFF

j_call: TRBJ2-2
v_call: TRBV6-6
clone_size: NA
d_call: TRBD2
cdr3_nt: TGTGCCAGCAGCCCCGGACTAGCGGGAGCCACCGGGGAGCTGTTTTTT
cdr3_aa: CASSPGLAGATGELFF

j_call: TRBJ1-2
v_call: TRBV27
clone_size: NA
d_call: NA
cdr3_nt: TGTGCCAGCAGTCCCAAGGGGGTGTACTATGGCTACACCTTC
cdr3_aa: CASSPKGVYYGYTF

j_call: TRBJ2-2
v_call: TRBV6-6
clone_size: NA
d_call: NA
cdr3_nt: TGTGCCAGCAGTTACGGCCTCCCGAACACCGGGGAGCTGTTTTTT
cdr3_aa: CASSYGLPNTGELFF

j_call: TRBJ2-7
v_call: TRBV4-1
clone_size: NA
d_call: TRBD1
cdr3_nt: TGCGCCAGCAGCCAAGTAACGGGACAGGACTCCTACGAGCAGTACTTC
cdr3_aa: CASSQVTGQDSYEQYF

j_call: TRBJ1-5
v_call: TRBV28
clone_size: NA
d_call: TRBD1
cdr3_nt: TGTGCCAGCAGTTCTACAGGGGTTGGGCCCCAGCATTTT
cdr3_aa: CASSSTGVGPQHF

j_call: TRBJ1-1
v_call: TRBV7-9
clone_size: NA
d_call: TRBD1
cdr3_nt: TGTGCCAGCAGCTTAGGACAGGGGGACACTGAAGCTTTCTTT
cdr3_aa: CASSLGQGDTEAFF

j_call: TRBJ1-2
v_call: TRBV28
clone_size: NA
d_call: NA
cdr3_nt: TGTGCCAGCAGTTTGGCGGGGAGTACTAACTATGGCTACACCTTC
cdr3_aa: CASSLAGSTNYGYTF

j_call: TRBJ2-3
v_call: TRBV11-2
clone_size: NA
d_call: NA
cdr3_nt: TGTGCCAGCAGCTTAGGTGATGGAGGTTTTAGATATACGCAGTATTTT
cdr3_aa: CASSLGDGGFRYTQYF

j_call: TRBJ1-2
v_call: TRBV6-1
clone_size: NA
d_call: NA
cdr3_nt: TGTGCCAGCAGTGACGGGGGTGCGATTAATGGCTACACCTTC
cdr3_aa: CASSDGGAINGYTF

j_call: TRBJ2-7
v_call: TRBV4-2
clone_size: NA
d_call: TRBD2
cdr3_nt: TGTGCCAGCAGCCAAGATGGGGGGGGCTACGAGCAGTACTTC
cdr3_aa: CASSQDGGGYEQYF

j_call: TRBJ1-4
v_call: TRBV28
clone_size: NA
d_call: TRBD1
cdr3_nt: TGTGCCAGCAGTCCCCCAGGACAGGGGGCGGCAGCTAATGAAAAACTGTTTTTT
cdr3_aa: CASSPPGQGAAANEKLFF

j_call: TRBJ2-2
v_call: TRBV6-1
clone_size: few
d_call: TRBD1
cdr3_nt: TGTGCCAGCAGTGCGACAGGGTACGGGGAGCTGTTTTTT
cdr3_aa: CASSATGYGELFF

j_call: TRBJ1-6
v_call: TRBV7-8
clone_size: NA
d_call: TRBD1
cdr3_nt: TGTGCCAGCAATCCCGGGACAGGCACTCTCAGGGTCAATTCACCCCTCCACTTT
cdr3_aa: CASNPGTGTLRVNSPLHF

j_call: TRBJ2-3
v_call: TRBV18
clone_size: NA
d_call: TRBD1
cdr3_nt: TGTGCCAGCTCACCAACTCGCCCGGACAGGGTCACAGATACGCAGTATTTT
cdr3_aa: CASSPTRPDRVTDTQYF

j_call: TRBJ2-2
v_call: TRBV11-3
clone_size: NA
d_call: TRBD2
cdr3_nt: TGTGCCTCCAAAGTCGGGGGGGAGGGCACCGGGGAGCTGTTTTTT
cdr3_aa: CASKVGGEGTGELFF

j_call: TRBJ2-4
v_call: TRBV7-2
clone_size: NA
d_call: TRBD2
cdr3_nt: TGTGCCAGCAACAAACCGGGACTAGTTGATGTCAAAAACATTCAGTACTTC
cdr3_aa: CASNKPGLVDVKNIQYF

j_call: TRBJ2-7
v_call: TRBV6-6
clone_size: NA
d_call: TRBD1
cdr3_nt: TGTGCCAGCGCCGGGACAGGGGGTTACTACGAGCAGTACTTC
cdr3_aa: CASAGTGGYYEQYF

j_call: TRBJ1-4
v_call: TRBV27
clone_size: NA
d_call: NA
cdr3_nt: TGTGCCAGCAGGCAGGTTAATGAAAAACTGTTTTTT
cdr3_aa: CASRQVNEKLFF

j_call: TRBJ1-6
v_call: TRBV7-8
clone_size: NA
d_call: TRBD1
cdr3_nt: TGTGCCAGCAGCACCGGGACAGTAAATTCACCCCTCCACTTT
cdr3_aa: CASSTGTVNSPLHF

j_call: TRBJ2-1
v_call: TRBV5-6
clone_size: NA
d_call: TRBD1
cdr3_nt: TGTGCCAGCAGCTTAAGGGGGCCCCAGCTCCGGAATGAGCAGTTCTTC
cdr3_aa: CASSLRGPQLRNEQFF

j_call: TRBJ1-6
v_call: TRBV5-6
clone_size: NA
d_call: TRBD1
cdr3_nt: TGTGCCAGCAGCCCATCCGACAGGGACGGCTCACCCCTCCACTTT
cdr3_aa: CASSPSDRDGSPLHF

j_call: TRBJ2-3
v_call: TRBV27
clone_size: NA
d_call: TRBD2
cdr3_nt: TGTGCCAGCAAACCGGGGGGGGCGGCAGATACGCAGTATTTT
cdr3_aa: CASKPGGAADTQYF

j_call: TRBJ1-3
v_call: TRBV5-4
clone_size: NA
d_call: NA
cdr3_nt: TGTGCCAGCAGCTTGAGAGGTTCCTCTGGAAACACCATATATTTT
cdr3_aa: CASSLRGSSGNTIYF

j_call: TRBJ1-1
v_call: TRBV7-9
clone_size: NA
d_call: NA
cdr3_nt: TGTGCCAGCACCGGTGAGGGCTTCATGAACACTGAAGCTTTCTTT
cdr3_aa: CASTGEGFMNTEAFF

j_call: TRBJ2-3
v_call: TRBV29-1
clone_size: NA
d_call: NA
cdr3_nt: TGCAGCGTCTCAGAGGCACACACAGATACGCAGTATTTT
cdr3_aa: CSVSEAHTDTQYF

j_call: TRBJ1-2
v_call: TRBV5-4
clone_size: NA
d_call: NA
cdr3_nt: TGTGCCAGCAGCGCCGCGGGGAGGGCCTCTAACTATGGCTACACCTTC
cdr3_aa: CASSAAGRASNYGYTF

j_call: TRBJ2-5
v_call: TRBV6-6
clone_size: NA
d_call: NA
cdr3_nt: TGTGCCAGCAGTTACTACGGGGATGAGACCCAGTACTTC
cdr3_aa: CASSYYGDETQYF

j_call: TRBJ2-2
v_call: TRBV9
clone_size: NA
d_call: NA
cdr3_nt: TGTGCCAGCAGCGTATTACAGTCCAACACCGGGGAGCTGTTTTTT
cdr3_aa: CASSVLQSNTGELFF

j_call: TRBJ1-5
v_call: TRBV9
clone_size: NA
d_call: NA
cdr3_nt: TGTGCCAGCAGCGTAGGGGGAGGCAATCAGCCCCAGCATTTT
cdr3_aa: CASSVGGGNQPQHF

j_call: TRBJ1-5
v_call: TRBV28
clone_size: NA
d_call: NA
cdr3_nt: TGTGCCAGCCGAAACCCCCGGGGGAGGCATCAGCCCCAGCATTTT
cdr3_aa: CASRNPRGRHQPQHF

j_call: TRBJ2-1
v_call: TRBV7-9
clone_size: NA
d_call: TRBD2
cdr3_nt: TGTGCCAGCAGCCCCAAACCTCGGGAGGGCCTATCCAATGAGCAGTTCTTC
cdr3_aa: CASSPKPREGLSNEQFF

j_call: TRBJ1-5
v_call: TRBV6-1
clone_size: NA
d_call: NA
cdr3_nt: TGTGCCAGCAGTGTCATTGGAGAACGCTCGCAGCCCCAGCATTTT
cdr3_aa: CASSVIGERSQPQHF

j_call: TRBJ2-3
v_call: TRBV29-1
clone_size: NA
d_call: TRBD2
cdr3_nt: TGCAGCGTTGAAGGGACTAGCGGGAGCCATGCAGATACGCAGTATTTT
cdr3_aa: CSVEGTSGSHADTQYF

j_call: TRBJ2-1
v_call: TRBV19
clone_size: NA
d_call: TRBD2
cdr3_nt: TGTGCCAGTAGGACCCGGACTAGCGTCTCCTACAATGAGCAGTTCTTC
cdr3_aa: CASRTRTSVSYNEQFF

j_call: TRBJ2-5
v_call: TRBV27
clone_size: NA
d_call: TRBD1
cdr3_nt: TGTGCCAGCAGTTTAACAGGGGGCCTAGAGACCCAGTACTTC
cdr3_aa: CASSLTGGLETQYF

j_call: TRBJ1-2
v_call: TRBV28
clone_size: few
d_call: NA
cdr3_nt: TGTGCCAGCAGTCTTTGGGCCAGAACAGGGAGAGAGAATGGCTACACCTTC
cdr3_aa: CASSLWARTGRENGYTF

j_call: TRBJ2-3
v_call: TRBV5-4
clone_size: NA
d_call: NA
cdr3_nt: TGTGCCAGTTCGACAGGAGACACAGATACGCAGTATTTT
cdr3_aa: CASSTGDTDTQYF

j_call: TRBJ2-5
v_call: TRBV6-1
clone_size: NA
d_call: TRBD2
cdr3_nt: TGTGCCAGCAGTGCGGGACTAGCGGGTTGGGAGACCCAGTACTTC
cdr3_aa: CASSAGLAGWETQYF

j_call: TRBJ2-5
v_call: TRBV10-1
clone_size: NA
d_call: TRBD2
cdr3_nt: TGCGCCAGCAGTGGAGGGACTAGCGGGACACAAGAGACCCAGTACTTC
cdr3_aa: CASSGGTSGTQETQYF

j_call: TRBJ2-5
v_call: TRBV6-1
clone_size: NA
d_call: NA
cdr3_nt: TGTGCCAGCAGTGGTGGGACATGGGTAATTCAAGAGACCCAGTACTTC
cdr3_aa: CASSGGTWVIQETQYF